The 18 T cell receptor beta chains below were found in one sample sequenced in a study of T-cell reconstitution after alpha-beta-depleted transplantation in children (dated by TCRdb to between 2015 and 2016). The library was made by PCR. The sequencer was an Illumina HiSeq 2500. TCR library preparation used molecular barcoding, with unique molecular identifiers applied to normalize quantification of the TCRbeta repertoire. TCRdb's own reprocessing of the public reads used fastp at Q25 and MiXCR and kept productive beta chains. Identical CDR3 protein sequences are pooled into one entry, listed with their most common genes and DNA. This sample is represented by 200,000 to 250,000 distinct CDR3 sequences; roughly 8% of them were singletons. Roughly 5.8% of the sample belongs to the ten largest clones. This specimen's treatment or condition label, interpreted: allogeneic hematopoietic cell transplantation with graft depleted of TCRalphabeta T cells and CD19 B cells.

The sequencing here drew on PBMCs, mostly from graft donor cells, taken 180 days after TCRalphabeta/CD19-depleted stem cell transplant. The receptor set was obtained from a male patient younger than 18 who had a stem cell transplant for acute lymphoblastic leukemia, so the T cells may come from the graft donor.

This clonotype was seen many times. In DNA form, the CDR3 reads TGTGCCAGCAGCCAAGGGGGGATAGGTGGCTACACCTTC. Its translation is CASSQGGIGGYTF. This chain uses TRBV3-1 with TRBJ1-2, with D perhaps TRBD1 (5 bases). The CDR3 extends over 13 amino acids. V was shortened by 1 base and J by 7 bases, with 10 bases between the two germline ends. Germline V gene lookup returns CDR1 LGHDT and CDR2 YNNKEL (reference sequence). Full variable domain (outside the CDR3, taken from reference TRBV3-1 and TRBJ1-2): DTAVSQTPKYLVTQMGNDKSIKCEQNLGHDTMYWYKQDSKKFLKIMFSYNNKELIINETVPNRFSPKSPDKAHLNLHINSLELGDSAVYFCASSQGGIGGYTFGSGTRLTVV.

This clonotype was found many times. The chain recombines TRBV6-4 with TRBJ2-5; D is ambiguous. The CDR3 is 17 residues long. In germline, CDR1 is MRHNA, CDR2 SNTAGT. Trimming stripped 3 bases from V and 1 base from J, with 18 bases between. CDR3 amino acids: CASSEGSAPYRQETQYF. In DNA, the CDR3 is TGTGCCAGCAGTGAAGGTTCAGCGCCCTACCGCCAAGAGACCCAGTACTTC.

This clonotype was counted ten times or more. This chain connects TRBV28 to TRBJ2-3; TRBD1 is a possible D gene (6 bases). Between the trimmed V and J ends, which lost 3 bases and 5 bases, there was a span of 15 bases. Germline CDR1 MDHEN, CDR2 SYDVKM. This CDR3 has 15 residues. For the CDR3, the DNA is TGTGCCAGCAGTTTTAGGGGGAAGTGGGAAGATACGCAGTATTTT. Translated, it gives CASSFRGKWEDTQYF. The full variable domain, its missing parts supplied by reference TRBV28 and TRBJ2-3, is DVKVTQSSRYLVKRTGEKVFLECVQDMDHENMFWYRQDPGLGLRLIYFSYDVKMKEKGDIPEGYSVSREKKERFSLILESASTNQTSMYLCASSFRGKWEDTQYFGPGTRLTVL.

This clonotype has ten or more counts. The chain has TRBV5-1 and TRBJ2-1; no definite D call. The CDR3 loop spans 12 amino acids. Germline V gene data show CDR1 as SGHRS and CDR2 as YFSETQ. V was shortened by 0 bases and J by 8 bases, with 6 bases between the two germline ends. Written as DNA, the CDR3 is TGCGCCAGCAGCTTGGAGGTCGATGAGCAGTTCTTC. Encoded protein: CASSLEVDEQFF.

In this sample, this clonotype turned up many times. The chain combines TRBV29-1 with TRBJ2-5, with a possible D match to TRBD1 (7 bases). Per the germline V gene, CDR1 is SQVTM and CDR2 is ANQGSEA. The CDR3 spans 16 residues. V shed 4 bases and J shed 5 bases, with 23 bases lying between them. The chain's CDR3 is CSVGGGKRPGGETQYF. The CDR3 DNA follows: TGCAGCGTTGGAGGGGGCAAGCGTCCCGGAGGGGAGACCCAGTACTTC.

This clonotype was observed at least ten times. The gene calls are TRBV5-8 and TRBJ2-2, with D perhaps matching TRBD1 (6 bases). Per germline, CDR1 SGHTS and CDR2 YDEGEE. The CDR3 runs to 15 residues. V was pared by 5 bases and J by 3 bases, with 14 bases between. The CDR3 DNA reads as TGTGCCAGCAGGGTGGCAGGGGCATACACCGGGGAGCTGTTTTTT. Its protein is CASRVAGAYTGELFF.

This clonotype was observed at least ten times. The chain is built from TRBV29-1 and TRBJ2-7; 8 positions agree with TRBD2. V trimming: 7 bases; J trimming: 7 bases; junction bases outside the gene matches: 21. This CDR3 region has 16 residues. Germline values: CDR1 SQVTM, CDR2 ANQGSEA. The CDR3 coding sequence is TGCAGCGCTGGGGGCCATTCAGCGGGAGCACCGGGGGAGCAGTACTTC. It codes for CSAGGHSAGAPGEQYF.

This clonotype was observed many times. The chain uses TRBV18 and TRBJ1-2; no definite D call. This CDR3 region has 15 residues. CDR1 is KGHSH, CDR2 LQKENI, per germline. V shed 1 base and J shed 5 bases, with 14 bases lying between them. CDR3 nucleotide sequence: TGTGCCAGCTCACCACAAGAACGGGCCCTTTATGGCTACACCTTC. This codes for CASSPQERALYGYTF.

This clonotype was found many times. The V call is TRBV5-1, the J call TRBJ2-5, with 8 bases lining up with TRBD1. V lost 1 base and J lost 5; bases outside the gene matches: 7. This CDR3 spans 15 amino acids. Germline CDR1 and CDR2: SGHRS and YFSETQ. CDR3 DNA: TGCGCCAGCAGCTTGAGCGGACAGGGATACGAGACCCAGTACTTC. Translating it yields CASSLSGQGYETQYF.

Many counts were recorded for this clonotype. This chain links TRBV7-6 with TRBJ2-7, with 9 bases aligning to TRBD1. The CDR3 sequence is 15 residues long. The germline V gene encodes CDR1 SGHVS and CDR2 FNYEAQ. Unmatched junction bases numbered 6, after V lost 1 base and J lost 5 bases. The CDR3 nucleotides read TGTGCCAGCAGCTTAGGGCCCGGGACAGGGAACGAGCAGTACTTC. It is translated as CASSLGPGTGNEQYF.

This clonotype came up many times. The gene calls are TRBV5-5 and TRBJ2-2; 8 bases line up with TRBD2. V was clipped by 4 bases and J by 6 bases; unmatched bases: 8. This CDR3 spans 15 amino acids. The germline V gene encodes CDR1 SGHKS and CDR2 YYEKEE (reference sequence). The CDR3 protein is CASSPLSGTAGELFF. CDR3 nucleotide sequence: TGTGCCAGCAGCCCTCTTAGCGGGACGGCCGGGGAGCTGTTTTTT. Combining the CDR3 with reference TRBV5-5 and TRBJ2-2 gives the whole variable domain DAGVTQSPTHLIKTRGQQVTLRCSPISGHKSVSWYQQVLGQGPQFIFQYYEKEERGRGNFPDRFSARQFPNYSSELNVNALLLGDSALYLCASSPLSGTAGELFFGEGSRLTVL.

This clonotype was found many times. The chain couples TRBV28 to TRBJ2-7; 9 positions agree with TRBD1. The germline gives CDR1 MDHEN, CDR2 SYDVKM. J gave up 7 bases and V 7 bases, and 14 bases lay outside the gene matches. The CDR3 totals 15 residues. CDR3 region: CASTAPGQGLGEQYF. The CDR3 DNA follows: TGTGCCAGCACCGCTCCGGGACAGGGTCTCGGGGAGCAGTACTTC.

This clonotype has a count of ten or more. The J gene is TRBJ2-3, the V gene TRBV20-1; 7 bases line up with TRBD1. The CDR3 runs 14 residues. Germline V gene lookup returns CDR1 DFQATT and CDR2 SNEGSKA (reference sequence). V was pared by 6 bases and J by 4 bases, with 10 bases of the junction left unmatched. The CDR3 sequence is CSAARTGVADTQYF. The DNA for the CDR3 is TGCAGTGCCGCCCGCACAGGGGTAGCAGATACGCAGTATTTT.

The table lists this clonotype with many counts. The chain's CDR3 is CSARGRSGRAENTQYF. CDR3 in DNA: TGCAGTGCTAGAGGCCGGAGCGGGAGGGCCGAAAATACGCAGTATTTT. V usage is TRBV20-1 and J usage is TRBJ2-3, with 10 bases fitting TRBD2. Germline lookup yields CDR1 DFQATT and CDR2 SNEGSKA (reference sequence). This CDR3 region has 16 residues. With 1 base clipped from V and 7 bases from J, the junction kept 11 bases outside the gene matches.

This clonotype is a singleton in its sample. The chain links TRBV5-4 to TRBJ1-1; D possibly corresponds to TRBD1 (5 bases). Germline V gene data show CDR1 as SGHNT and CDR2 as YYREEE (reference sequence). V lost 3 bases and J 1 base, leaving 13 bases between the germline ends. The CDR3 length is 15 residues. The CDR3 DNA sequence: TGTGCCAGCAGCTCGCAGGGAAAGGGGAACACTGAAGCTTTCTTT. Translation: CASSSQGKGNTEAFF.

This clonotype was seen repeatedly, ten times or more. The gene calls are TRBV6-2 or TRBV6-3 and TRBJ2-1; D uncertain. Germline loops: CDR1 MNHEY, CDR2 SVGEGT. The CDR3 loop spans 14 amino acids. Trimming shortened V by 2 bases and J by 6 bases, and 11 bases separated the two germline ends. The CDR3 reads CASSYVLNVNEQFF. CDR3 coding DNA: TGTGCCAGCAGTTACGTACTGAACGTCAATGAGCAGTTCTTC.

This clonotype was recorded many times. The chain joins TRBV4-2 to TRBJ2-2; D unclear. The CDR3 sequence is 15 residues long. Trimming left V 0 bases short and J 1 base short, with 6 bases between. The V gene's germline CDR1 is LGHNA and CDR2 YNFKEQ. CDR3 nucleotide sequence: TGTGCCAGCAGCCAAGATGTTCTGAACACCGGGGAGCTGTTTTTT. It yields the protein CASSQDVLNTGELFF.

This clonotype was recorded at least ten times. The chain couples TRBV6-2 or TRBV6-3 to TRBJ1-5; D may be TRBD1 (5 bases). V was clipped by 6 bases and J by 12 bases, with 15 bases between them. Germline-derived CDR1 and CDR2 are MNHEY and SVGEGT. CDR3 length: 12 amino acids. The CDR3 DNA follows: TGTGCCAGCAGCCGTGGGACCCACTACCAGCATTTT. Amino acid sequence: CASSRGTHYQHF.